The rows below give T cell receptor beta chains drawn from one sample of a study of T cells in Graves' hyperthyroidism and ophthalmopathy. TCRdb re-derived calls from the multiplex PCR reads in MiXCR, one entry per CDR3 protein. The sample records about 590,000 distinct CDR3 sequences, more than 15% being singletons. Material: blood. The origin of the receptors is a woman in her thirties with Graves' hyperthyroidism. CDR3s include the opening cysteine and the closing phenylalanine or tryptophan. The D gene is left open where the match is weak. Not every row has a clone size; where given, it reads once, few, many or a size class.

V gene: TRBV9; CDR3 length: 15; D gene: .; clone size: once; J gene: TRBJ2-7; CDR3 protein: CASSVEGSGTYEQYF; CDR3 DNA: TGTGCCAGCAGCGTAGAGGGTAGCGGAACCTACGAGCAGTACTTC
V gene: TRBV13; CDR3 length: 17; D gene: TRBD2; clone size: many; J gene: TRBJ2-7; CDR3 protein: CASSIRTSGLSSYEQYF; CDR3 DNA: TGTGCCAGCAGCATCCGGACTAGCGGGCTATCCTCCTACGAGCAGTACTTC
V gene: TRBV27; CDR3 length: 12; D gene: .; clone size: many; J gene: TRBJ2-1; CDR3 protein: CASSLRAGRQFF; CDR3 DNA: TGTGCCAGCAGTTTAAGGGCAGGTAGGCAGTTCTTC
V gene: TRBV5-1; CDR3 length: 14; D gene: .; clone size: .; J gene: TRBJ2-1; CDR3 protein: CASSLEYRANEQFF; CDR3 DNA: TGCGCCAGCAGCTTGGAGTATAGGGCCAATGAGCAGTTCTTC
V gene: TRBV9; CDR3 length: 16; D gene: .; clone size: few; J gene: TRBJ1-6; CDR3 protein: CASSGEGSTPYSPLHF; CDR3 DNA: TGTGCCAGCAGCGGGGAGGGGTCCACTCCATATTCACCCCTCCACTTT
V gene: TRBV27; CDR3 length: 18; D gene: .; clone size: many; J gene: TRBJ1-6; CDR3 protein: CASSLFMAVRGNNSPLHF; CDR3 DNA: TGTGCCAGCAGTTTGTTTATGGCCGTTAGGGGGAATAATTCACCCCTCCACTTT
V gene: TRBV28; CDR3 length: 15; D gene: .; clone size: many; J gene: TRBJ1-5; CDR3 protein: CASRTQGGHNQPQHF; CDR3 DNA: TGTGCCAGCAGGACACAGGGCGGCCACAATCAGCCCCAGCATTTT
V gene: TRBV5-1; CDR3 length: 13; D gene: .; clone size: few; J gene: TRBJ1-2; CDR3 protein: CASSFPNRTLNTF; CDR3 DNA: TGCGCCAGCAGCTTCCCAAATAGGACCCTCAACACCTTC
V gene: TRBV3-1; CDR3 length: 14; D gene: .; clone size: .; J gene: TRBJ2-1; CDR3 protein: CASSHGGSVWEQFF; CDR3 DNA: TGTGCCAGCAGCCACGGGGGCAGCGTTTGGGAGCAGTTCTTC
V gene: TRBV6-2/TRBV6-3; CDR3 length: 13; D gene: TRBD2; clone size: .; J gene: TRBJ2-7; CDR3 protein: CASTLGLATEQYF; CDR3 DNA: TGTGCCAGCACCTTGGGACTAGCTACAGAGCAGTACTTC
V gene: TRBV20-1; CDR3 length: 14; D gene: TRBD2; clone size: .; J gene: TRBJ2-7; CDR3 protein: CSAVLAGRGDEQYF; CDR3 DNA: TGCAGTGCGGTACTAGCGGGACGAGGCGACGAGCAGTACTTC
V gene: TRBV13; CDR3 length: 15; D gene: .; clone size: few; J gene: TRBJ2-2; CDR3 protein: CASSPRGPRTGELFF; CDR3 DNA: TGTGCCAGCAGCCCCCGGGGGCCTCGGACCGGGGAGCTGTTTTTT
V gene: TRBV28; CDR3 length: 14; D gene: .; clone size: few; J gene: TRBJ1-2; CDR3 protein: CASSLMSRVYGYTF; CDR3 DNA: TGTGCCAGCAGTTTAATGTCAAGGGTCTATGGCTACACCTTC
V gene: TRBV19; CDR3 length: 16; D gene: TRBD1; clone size: few; J gene: TRBJ1-4; CDR3 protein: CASSMGRTGSNEKLFF; CDR3 DNA: TGTGCCAGTAGTATGGGCCGGACAGGGTCGAATGAAAAACTGTTTTTT
V gene: TRBV20-1; CDR3 length: 12; D gene: .; clone size: many; J gene: TRBJ2-3; CDR3 protein: CSARAGRDTQYF; CDR3 DNA: TGCAGTGCTAGAGCAGGGAGAGATACGCAGTATTTT
V gene: TRBV28; CDR3 length: 15; D gene: .; clone size: many; J gene: TRBJ1-2; CDR3 protein: CASSFSTGNRDGYTF; CDR3 DNA: TGTGCCAGCAGTTTCTCTACGGGGAACAGAGATGGCTACACCTTC
V gene: TRBV20-1; CDR3 length: 14; D gene: TRBD1; clone size: many; J gene: TRBJ2-7; CDR3 protein: CSALWSRGIYEQYF; CDR3 DNA: TGCAGTGCCCTTTGGTCCAGGGGGATCTACGAGCAGTACTTC
V gene: TRBV7-6; CDR3 length: 13; D gene: .; clone size: many; J gene: TRBJ1-1; CDR3 protein: CASSATKNTEAFF; CDR3 DNA: TGTGCCAGCAGCGCGACAAAGAACACTGAAGCTTTCTTT
V gene: TRBV12-3/TRBV12-4; CDR3 length: 13; D gene: .; clone size: many; J gene: TRBJ2-1; CDR3 protein: CASRSRSTNEQFF; CDR3 DNA: TGTGCCAGCAGATCCCGGAGTACCAATGAGCAGTTCTTC
V gene: TRBV6-1; CDR3 length: 15; D gene: TRBD2; clone size: many; J gene: TRBJ2-1; CDR3 protein: CASSEGGLAGDEQFF; CDR3 DNA: TGTGCCAGCAGTGAAGGGGGCCTGGCGGGAGATGAGCAGTTCTTC
V gene: TRBV5-5; CDR3 length: 12; D gene: TRBD1; clone size: many; J gene: TRBJ2-5; CDR3 protein: CASSRQDRGQYF; CDR3 DNA: TGTGCCAGCAGCAGACAGGACAGGGGACAGTACTTC
V gene: TRBV10-3; CDR3 length: 16; D gene: TRBD2; clone size: .; J gene: TRBJ2-3; CDR3 protein: CAISGLTSGITDTQYF; CDR3 DNA: TGTGCCATCAGTGGATTGACTAGCGGGATCACAGATACGCAGTATTTT
V gene: TRBV9; CDR3 length: 15; D gene: TRBD2; clone size: .; J gene: TRBJ2-7; CDR3 protein: CASSEGTSGAYEQYF; CDR3 DNA: TGTGCCAGCAGCGAAGGGACTAGCGGTGCCTACGAGCAGTACTTC
V gene: TRBV5-1; CDR3 length: 18; D gene: TRBD2; clone size: many; J gene: TRBJ2-3; CDR3 protein: CASRQNTVSGISTDTQYF; CDR3 DNA: TGCGCCAGCAGACAAAACACCGTGAGCGGGATTAGCACAGATACGCAGTATTTT
V gene: TRBV7-2; CDR3 length: 14; D gene: .; clone size: .; J gene: TRBJ2-7; CDR3 protein: CASRLRMGVPEQYF; CDR3 DNA: TGTGCCAGCCGGCTCAGGATGGGGGTCCCCGAGCAGTACTTC
V gene: TRBV6-2/TRBV6-3; CDR3 length: 16; D gene: TRBD2; clone size: few; J gene: TRBJ2-5; CDR3 protein: CASRILAGGPGETQYF; CDR3 DNA: TGTGCCAGCAGAATACTAGCGGGAGGGCCTGGGGAGACCCAGTACTTC
V gene: TRBV11-2; CDR3 length: 13; D gene: TRBD1; clone size: many; J gene: TRBJ1-1; CDR3 protein: CASSEGTGLEAFF; CDR3 DNA: TGTGCCAGCAGCGAGGGGACAGGCCTAGAAGCTTTCTTT
V gene: TRBV7-9; CDR3 length: 17; D gene: .; clone size: .; J gene: TRBJ1-4; CDR3 protein: CASSFPGPNFLNEKLFF; CDR3 DNA: TGTGCCAGCAGCTTCCCCGGGCCTAATTTCCTTAATGAAAAACTGTTTTTT
V gene: TRBV20-1; CDR3 length: 12; D gene: TRBD1; clone size: many; J gene: TRBJ1-1; CDR3 protein: CSARIQGFEAFF; CDR3 DNA: TGCAGTGCTCGGATACAGGGGTTTGAAGCTTTCTTT
V gene: TRBV27; CDR3 length: 14; D gene: TRBD1; clone size: many; J gene: TRBJ1-2; CDR3 protein: CASSYGQGVYGYTF; CDR3 DNA: TGTGCCAGCAGTTACGGACAGGGGGTCTATGGCTACACCTTC
V gene: TRBV20-1; CDR3 length: 14; D gene: .; clone size: many; J gene: TRBJ1-6; CDR3 protein: CSAGGPPTQSPLHF; CDR3 DNA: TGCAGTGCTGGGGGTCCCCCAACTCAGTCACCCCTCCACTTT
V gene: TRBV3-1; CDR3 length: 18; D gene: TRBD2; clone size: many; J gene: TRBJ2-5; CDR3 protein: CASSPLGLEPLIQETQYF; CDR3 DNA: TGTGCCAGCAGCCCCCTTGGACTAGAACCACTCATTCAAGAGACCCAGTACTTC
V gene: TRBV5-1; CDR3 length: 14; D gene: .; clone size: many; J gene: TRBJ2-7; CDR3 protein: CASSPPGTSYEQYF; CDR3 DNA: TGCGCCAGCAGCCCGCCCGGAACCTCCTACGAGCAGTACTTC